This record covers a single T cell receptor beta chain. Which antigen it targets is not known. It has no much larger one-base neighbor in the sample; base qualities were not kept. Using the deep immunoSEQ assay, multiplex PCR amplified TCR CDR3 regions from genomic DNA. Extracted genomic DNA from each cell subset was distributed evenly across all wells of several immunoSEQ 96-well plates, and each plate was treated as a replicate. For sorted subsets, each replicate PCR was loaded with roughly 200 ng genomic DNA, equivalent to about 30,000 T cell genomes. Purified libraries were quantified with a Qubit 3.0 fluorometer, sized on a Bioanalyzer 2100, and re-quantified with the KAPA Library Quantification kit. Each immunoSEQ 96-well plate was sequenced on its own single-read 150-cycle Illumina NextSeq 550 flow cell. As for how the authors treated the data: Because only junctional sequences without quality scores were contained in the immunoSEQ output, filtering matching that applied to full-length reads could not be performed. To assign V/J genes and CDR3, sequences were annotated using PyIR, a Python wrapper for IgBLAST v1.9, with IMGT germline references. Reads with weak V/J assignments (E-value above 1e-6), missing CDR3, stop codons, out-of-frame junctions, or ambiguous translated residues were removed. V3J clonotypes were defined by identical inferred V gene, J gene, and CDR3 amino acid sequence. To compute the percentage overlap between repertoires, the number of shared unique clonotypes was divided by the size of the smaller repertoire. Repertoire richness was assessed with RTK rarefaction, the Chao1 estimator, and Recon v2.1 estimates of unobserved clonotypes. OLGA was used to compute generation probabilities for all TCRbeta clonotypes that the gDNA method yielded from a few donors. In TCRdb, the immuneACCESS table is reduced to in-frame sequences with V and J assigned. These tables do not hold every clone; where another copy was compared, an unresolved V gene accounts for under half, and the others remain unexplained. That table gives V, J and clone size, and the DNA gave D and trimming. This sample has about 530,000 clones in its table, and approximately 95% of those were observed once. Clones ranked in the top ten supply 0.06% of the sample.

The data are from a study of shared clonotypes between healthy human individuals (dated by TCRdb to 2019 to 2021). Notes on the research overall: A couple of women and a few men aged 18 to 49 years were included in the cohort. Per donor, three plates each were used for CD4 naive and CD4 memory, two for CD8 naive, and one for CD8 memory. To estimate repertoire size and how much clonotypes are shared between individuals, the study performed deep sequencing of blood TCR repertoires from roughly five healthy adults. Different laboratories and diverse techniques were used to prepare libraries and sequence TCR repertoires, to increase sequencing depth and limit assay-specific biases. Each donor's leukapheresis produced roughly between roughly 0.94 and 9.5 billion PBMCs. The study at large found these results: Even with the large sequencing depth, rarefaction of the sorted-subset datasets indicated that sequencing was incomplete. Compared with non-shared clonotypes, the clonotypes found in all four sorted-subset donors had higher generation probabilities. Based on pairwise subsampling, the degree of clonotype sharing among donors was expected to be affected by sequencing depth. Sampling was restricted to blood, and TCR repertoires in tissue are likely to differ from TCR repertoires in blood. The small number of donors limited the genetic and exposure-history diversity represented. Naive subsets generally had larger estimated clonotype richness than memory subsets did. Across four donors, approximately 5% of naive CD4, roughly 3.3% of naive CD8, 2.3% of memory CD4, and 0.4% of memory CD8 clonotypes were shared.

Healthy HIV-negative adults with no recently reported acute infections or vaccinations were included as donors. Every donor was a Caucasian adult residing in Nashville, Tennessee, USA. CD4+ T cells were enriched through magnetic negative selection, after which naive cells were positively selected on CD45RA and the remaining negative fraction served as the memory subset. After blood collection by leukapheresis, PBMCs were isolated using Ficoll-Histopaque density gradient centrifugation and then cryopreserved in the vapor phase of liquid nitrogen. Analytical flow cytometry was used to check the purity and quantity of each magnetically sorted T cell population. Each sorted fraction had its genomic DNA isolated and then quantified by UV absorbance on a Nanodrop 2000c. The CDR3, cysteine through phenylalanine, is 15 amino acids long. This entry keeps only the CDR3 DNA: 45 bases, framed from base 1. For this chain, trimming is 5 bases at the V end and 5 bases at the J end, and the number of junction bases without a gene match is 7. Sequences MNHEY (CDR1) and SVGAGI (CDR2) are obtained from the germline V gene.

The material sequenced was naive CD4+ T cells sorted from blood. Per the publication, the cell subset or site label means: CD45RA+ positively selected. The rearranged segments are TRBV6-5 and TRBJ1-5; 9 bases in between match TRBD1. The receptor was derived from a woman in her twenties or thirties in good health. The sequenced DNA is TGTGCCAGCAGTCCGAACAGGGGGCCGGATCAGCCCCAGCATTTT. This sequence encodes CASSPNRGPDQPQHF.